The T cell receptor (beta chain) described here comes from a study of T cells in Graves' hyperthyroidism and ophthalmopathy. This clonotype was detected only a few times. J was trimmed by 1 base and V by 5 bases; bases with no gene match: 0. CDR3 length: 13 residues. Germline V lookup: CDR1 GTSNPN, CDR2 SVGIG (reference sequence). Amplification of TCR beta CDR3 regions was performed using RNA transcripts as template. A set of HTBI primers served as the primers for a first-round RT-PCR of the TCR CDR3. TCRdb re-called the multiplex PCR reads through MiXCR, storing one row per CDR3 protein. The sample yields approximately 600,000 distinct CDR3 sequences, over 12% seen once.

The sequence was collected from a woman aged 18-30 years with Graves' ophthalmopathy. The sequencing sample was made of blood. The J gene is TRBJ1-1, the V gene TRBV30, with 11 bases matching TRBD1. DNA of the CDR3: TGTGCCTGGGGGACAGGGGGGAACACTGAAGCTTTCTTT. Its translation: CAWGTGGNTEAFF.